This T cell receptor beta chain was obtained from a study of cytomegalovirus exposure and HLA in healthy donors (dated by TCRdb to the late 2010s). At the level of the whole study: The 650 to 750 repertoires of the first cohort and the roughly 110 validation repertoires were produced on the same platform, according to a later analysis. The study aimed to test whether signatures of past pathogen exposure could be identified by cataloging public T cell receptors. Besides the first cohort of 666 subjects, a separate validation cohort made up of roughly 120 different subjects was used. High-throughput TCR immunosequencing, statistical association of individual TCRs with disease status, and machine learning were combined to predict cytomegalovirus infection status. Study-wide findings and limitations: According to the authors, the approach could potentially be generalized to other disease states and immunological phenotypes. A later analysis lacked HLA typing for the validation cohort, so it scored co-occurrence in that cohort across all 110 or so repertoires. The study listed 164 TCR beta chains as associated with cytomegalovirus. A later analysis found that TCRs clustered in the first cohort also tended to co-occur in the approximately 120 validation repertoires, with 90% to 95% of cluster scores above 0. The classifier was reported to diagnose cytomegalovirus status with high specificity and sensitivity in both the original cohort and the validation cohort. Most TCR sequences were observed very rarely across donors, whereas some public TCRs were present in many individuals. A few of the identified cytomegalovirus-associated TCR beta chains were confirmed in vitro to be specific for cytomegalovirus antigens.

Preparation of the library involved the immunoSEQ multiplex PCR assay. The source study handled its data this way. To diagnose cytomegalovirus status from the catalog of TCR beta chain sequences, a statistical classification framework was built. TCRdb stores this immuneACCESS table with in-frame sequences only. Part of the clones is absent; in the studies checked, under half of the shortfall reflects unresolved V genes, and no reason is known for the rest. Clone size and the V and J calls come from that table; the DNA yielded D and trimming. The sample table lists about 78,000 clones, around 96% of them with a count of one. The ten largest clones capture around 1.6% of the sample. Sequences MNHEY (CDR1) and SVGAGI (CDR2) are obtained from the germline V gene. Counted from cysteine to phenylalanine, this CDR3 has 16 amino acids. Only the CDR3 part of the read is kept: 48 bases, read in frame from the first base. The junction shows trimming of 4 bases on V and 1 base on J, plus 13 bases between the germline ends.

Donors formed part of the validation cohort, which comprised about 130 subjects and was distinct from the first cohort of some 700 subjects. This clone was counted a single time. What this receptor recognizes is not known. Per-base quality was not reported, and no clone a single base away is much larger than it. The sequenced sample consisted of PBMCs. The sequence links TRBV6-5 to TRBJ2-2; TRBD1 is a possible D gene, resting on 6 matching bases. The sequence was collected from a man in his late teens or twenties in good health and CMV-seropositive. The CDR3 here reads CASSSPGQMNTGELFF. The DNA sequence follows: TGTGCCAGCAGTTCACCGGGACAAATGAACACCGGGGAGCTGTTTTTT.